This TCR beta chain was recorded in a study of a mutant IDH1 vaccine in newly diagnosed glioma. Trimming pared 1 base from V and 0 bases from J, leaving 3 bases between. CDR1 is SGHTA, CDR2 FQGTGA, per germline. This CDR3 has 13 amino acids. Sequenced by immunoSEQ multiplex PCR; TCRdb stores in-frame clones only, minus some. The sample consists of 90,000 to 100,000 clones, nearly 90% of them appearing once. Comments on this clone: Antigen specificity is unknown.

The time point: week 47, end of study. Vaccination used 300 ug of mutant IDH1 20-mer peptide per dose, with topical imiquimod. Specimen: PBMCs, collected from a glioma patient whose treatment included an IDH1 peptide vaccine. This TCR was sampled from a woman aged 45-65 years with glioma. V is TRBV7-3 and J is TRBJ1-1; D is undetermined. Here the CDR3 DNA reads TGTGCCAGCAGCTTAAGGATGAACACTGAAGCTTTCTTT. It specifies CASSLRMNTEAFF.